Listed below are T cell receptor beta chains from one sample, sequenced in a study of T-cell memory formation after mild COVID-19. One entry per CDR3 protein, called by TCRdb with MiXCR from the 5' RACE reads. The sample yields fewer than 150,000 distinct CDR3 sequences, about 5.9% seen once. The sample comprised PBMCs or a T cell subset sorted from them (not recorded which). Receptors originate from an adult woman who had mild COVID-19 (a few samples of this study predate the infection). Cell type and time point are not known. The CDR3 runs from the conserved cysteine through the conserved F or W. D genes are given only for firm matches. Some rows have no size entry. The others give once, few or many, or a class for an expanded clone.

clone_size j_call v_call d_call cdr3_aa cdr3_nt
. TRBJ2-3 TRBV6-5 . CASRVPLGYADTDTQYF TGTGCCAGCAGAGTTCCCTTAGGTTACGCGGACACAGATACGCAGTATTTT
. TRBJ1-5 TRBV6-6 TRBD1 CASRWTGSNQPQHF TGTGCCAGCAGGTGGACAGGGAGTAATCAGCCCCAGCATTTT
many TRBJ2-1 TRBV7-2 TRBD2 CASSLPSGRATNEQFF TGTGCCAGCAGCTTACCGAGCGGGAGGGCCACAAATGAGCAGTTCTTC
few TRBJ2-3 TRBV11-3 TRBD2 CASSLGRLASTDTQYF TGTGCCAGCAGCTTAGGGAGACTAGCGAGCACAGATACGCAGTATTTT
many TRBJ2-1 TRBV24-1 . CATSGPGRWDEQFF TGTGCCACCAGCGGCCCGGGTCGATGGGATGAGCAGTTCTTC
many TRBJ2-5 TRBV5-1 . CASSLQTAQETQYF TGCGCCAGCAGCCTCCAGACAGCCCAAGAGACCCAGTACTTC
. TRBJ2-7 TRBV5-1 . CASSSVYRAYEQYF TGCGCCAGCAGCTCCGTCTACAGGGCCTACGAGCAGTACTTC
few TRBJ2-3 TRBV4-1 TRBD1 CASSQGQNTGGGTDTQYF TGCGCCAGCAGCCAAGGCCAAAACACAGGGGGTGGCACAGATACGCAGTATTTT
. TRBJ2-1 TRBV7-3 . CASSSESFNEQFF TGTGCCAGCAGCTCGGAGAGTTTCAATGAGCAGTTCTTC
. TRBJ2-3 TRBV7-3 . CASSLWATDTQYF TGTGCCAGCAGCTTATGGGCTACAGATACGCAGTATTTT
. TRBJ2-1 TRBV5-1 . CASSLALSGANEQFF TGCGCCAGCAGCTTGGCCCTTTCGGGGGCCAATGAGCAGTTCTTC
few TRBJ1-1 TRBV13 TRBD1 CASSPGQGWAFF TGTGCCAGCAGCCCAGGACAGGGTTGGGCTTTCTTT
many TRBJ2-1 TRBV20-1 . CSARVVGNEQFF TGCAGTGCTAGAGTGGTAGGCAATGAGCAGTTCTTC
. TRBJ1-1 TRBV5-4 TRBD1 CASSVGQGGTEAFF TGTGCCAGCAGCGTGGGACAGGGAGGGACTGAAGCTTTCTTT
many TRBJ2-1 TRBV6-4 TRBD1 CASSAGTGSYNEQFF TGTGCCAGCAGTGCCGGGACAGGCTCCTACAATGAGCAGTTCTTC
many TRBJ1-2 TRBV12-3/TRBV12-4 . CASSQGRVNYGYTF TGTGCCAGCAGCCAAGGCAGAGTGAACTATGGCTACACCTTC
. TRBJ1-6 TRBV10-3 TRBD1 CAISESIRTGETVHF TGTGCCATCAGTGAGTCCATCAGGACAGGGGAAACAGTCCACTTT
few TRBJ2-5 TRBV30 TRBD2 CAWSVGLAMETQYF TGTGCCTGGAGTGTAGGACTAGCGATGGAGACCCAGTACTTC
few TRBJ1-1 TRBV12-3/TRBV12-4 . CASGPRAGTEAFF TGTGCCAGCGGCCCCAGGGCGGGAACTGAAGCTTTCTTT
few TRBJ2-1 TRBV25-1 TRBD2 CASSETRSGTRIKSGNEQFF TGTGCCAGCAGTGAGACAAGGTCAGGGACTAGAATCAAGTCGGGGAATGAGCAGTTCTTC
many TRBJ2-1 TRBV12-3/TRBV12-4 . CASSVLSKQFF TGTGCCAGCAGTGTGCTTAGCAAGCAGTTCTTC
few TRBJ1-2 TRBV4-2 . CASSQEEGSPILF TGTGCCAGCAGCCAAGAAGAGGGCTCCCCGATCCTCTTC
. TRBJ2-7 TRBV5-5 TRBD2 CASMNSGAWEQYF TGTGCCAGCATGAATAGCGGGGCCTGGGAGCAGTACTTC
. TRBJ2-1 TRBV12-3/TRBV12-4 . CASSFREVLAEQFF TGTGCCAGCAGTTTTAGGGAGGTCCTGGCTGAGCAGTTCTTC
. TRBJ2-5 TRBV11-2 . CASSLAGTPRTQYF TGTGCCAGCAGCCTAGCCGGGACTCCCAGGACCCAGTACTTC
many TRBJ2-2 TRBV6-5 . CASSFRTGELFF TGTGCCAGCTCATTTCGTACCGGGGAGCTGTTTTTT
. TRBJ1-1 TRBV12-3/TRBV12-4 . CASSFLVTEAFF TGTGCCAGCAGTTTTCTTGTAACTGAAGCTTTCTTT
many TRBJ2-5 TRBV7-9 . CASSSRAFEGETQYF TGTGCCAGCAGCTCTCGGGCCTTTGAGGGGGAGACCCAGTACTTC
. TRBJ2-7 TRBV6-5 . CASSLTAAYEQYF TGTGCCAGCAGCTTAACTGCTGCCTACGAGCAGTACTTC
. TRBJ1-1 TRBV18 . CASSPQWENTEAFF TGTGCCAGCTCACCACAGTGGGAGAACACTGAAGCTTTCTTT
. TRBJ2-7 TRBV13 TRBD1 CASSLRGTGTYEQYF TGTGCCAGCAGCTTAAGAGGGACAGGGACCTACGAGCAGTACTTC
many TRBJ2-1 TRBV5-1 . CASSLADQTRFF TGCGCCAGCAGCTTGGCCGACCAAACTCGGTTCTTC
. TRBJ2-4 TRBV20-1 . CSASRESKNIQYF TGCAGTGCTAGCCGGGAGTCCAAAAACATTCAGTACTTC
few TRBJ2-7 TRBV24-1 TRBD1 CATSDATGGPRYEQYF TGTGCCACCAGTGATGCAACAGGGGGTCCCCGATACGAGCAGTACTTC
. TRBJ2-7 TRBV6-2/TRBV6-3 TRBD1 CASGQVLYEQYF TGTGCCAGCGGACAGGTACTTTACGAGCAGTACTTC
. TRBJ2-3 TRBV5-1 TRBD2 CASSLGSGGARDTQYF TGCGCCAGCAGCTTGGGTAGCGGGGGGGCCCGAGATACGCAGTATTTT
many TRBJ2-7 TRBV3-1 . CASGVGYEQYF TGTGCCAGCGGGGTGGGCTACGAGCAGTACTTC
. TRBJ2-2 TRBV12-3/TRBV12-4 . CASSQQATGELFF TGTGCCAGCAGTCAACAGGCCACCGGGGAGCTGTTTTTT
few TRBJ1-3 TRBV12-3/TRBV12-4 . CASSRRRGTSGNTIYF TGTGCCAGCAGCCGCCGCAGAGGGACATCTGGAAACACCATATATTTT
. TRBJ1-2 TRBV7-8 TRBD1 CASSPSGQGAFGYTF TGTGCCAGCAGCCCCTCGGGACAGGGGGCGTTTGGCTACACCTTC
. TRBJ1-1 TRBV19 TRBD1 CASSIRDSTEAFF TGTGCCAGTAGTATCCGGGACAGCACTGAAGCTTTCTTT
many TRBJ2-7 TRBV7-3 TRBD1 CASSLRDSYEQYF TGTGCCAGCAGCTTGAGGGACAGCTACGAGCAGTACTTC
many TRBJ2-1 TRBV7-9 . CASSSTGGQFF TGTGCCAGCAGCTCCACAGGAGGGCAGTTCTTC
. TRBJ1-1 TRBV18 . CASSRGGQNTEAFF TGTGCCAGCTCGCGCGGGGGTCAGAACACTGAAGCTTTCTTT
. TRBJ2-1 TRBV27 TRBD2 CASATLAGGWNEQFF TGTGCCAGCGCAACACTAGCGGGAGGGTGGAATGAGCAGTTCTTC
. TRBJ2-5 TRBV7-9 . CASSSPSRGGLQETQYF TGTGCCAGCAGCTCCCCCTCTAGGGGGGGCCTCCAAGAGACCCAGTACTTC
. TRBJ2-7 TRBV4-3 TRBD2 CASSQGTSGTYEQYF TGCGCCAGCAGCCAAGGGACTAGCGGAACCTACGAGCAGTACTTC
many TRBJ2-3 TRBV5-1 . CASSLARQESTDTQYF TGCGCCAGCAGCTTGGCCCGGCAGGAGAGCACAGATACGCAGTATTTT
many TRBJ1-4 TRBV7-2 TRBD1 CASSLTGGNEKLFF TGTGCCAGCAGCTTAACAGGGGGGAATGAAAAACTGTTTTTT
few TRBJ1-1 TRBV5-1 TRBD1 CASSPGQGGGTEAFF TGCGCCAGCAGCCCGGGACAGGGAGGGGGCACTGAAGCTTTCTTT
. TRBJ2-5 TRBV7-8 . CASSTRGREETQYF TGTGCCAGCAGCACACGGGGCCGTGAAGAGACCCAGTACTTC
few TRBJ2-2 TRBV28 . CASSYGGLGTGELFF TGTGCCAGCAGTTACGGGGGATTGGGCACCGGGGAGCTGTTTTTT
many TRBJ2-3 TRBV5-8 . CASSPYRVISTDTQYF TGTGCCAGCAGCCCATACAGGGTAATTAGCACAGATACGCAGTATTTT
. TRBJ1-6 TRBV15 . CATSRDNRNSPLHF TGTGCCACCAGCAGAGATAACAGAAATTCACCCCTCCACTTT
few TRBJ1-1 TRBV5-1 . CASSLTVSNTEAFF TGCGCCAGCAGCTTGACAGTTTCGAACACTGAAGCTTTCTTT